This paragraph covers one T cell receptor beta chain sequence. The antigen this receptor binds is unknown. No much larger clonotype is one base removed from it; base qualities were not supplied. These data are taken from a study of Ad26.COV2.S vaccination and SARS-CoV-2 variants (dated by TCRdb to about 2021). Notes on the research overall: Vaccine-arm donors came from COV1001, a multicentre, randomized, double-blind, placebo-controlled phase I-IIa trial of Ad26.COV2.S in healthy adults. Ad26.COV2.S was administered intramuscularly at a dose of 5x10^10 or 1x10^11 viral particles, either as one shot or as two shots given 56 days apart. The specificity and breadth of SARS-CoV-2-reactive T cell receptors after Ad26.COV2.S vaccination were assessed by TCRbeta repertoire sequencing. A total of around 32 samples were included in the TCR-sequenced set, comprising around 20 Ad26.COV2.S vaccine recipients, 5 placebo recipients and 8 SARS-CoV-2 convalescent individuals. Trial participants were randomized into five groups of five, in which low-dose or high-dose Ad26.COV2.S was given once or twice, or placebo was given on both occasions. Investigators remained blinded to trial group allocation during experiments and outcome assessment.

Findings and caveats that apply to the study as a whole: According to the authors, total T cell responses may have been underestimated by the TCR breadth and depth analyses. Ad26.COV2.S recipients had higher spike-specific TCR breadth than placebo recipients (P = 0.0014). Substantial breadth of spike-specific CD8+ and CD4+ T cell responses was reported after vaccination. Vaccine and placebo recipients had comparable non-spike TCR breadth, which fits with the vaccine containing only spike. The study lacked the statistical power to compare responses across vaccine doses or regimens.

The meaning of the sample's treatment or condition label: some 19 received Ad26.COV2.S at low or high dose, single or two shots; several received placebo; per-sample allocation not given. Repertoires of vaccine and placebo recipients were sequenced from samples collected on day 63 after the first injection. In Cohort 1b, about two dozen adults aged 18-55 years were enrolled at a single site in Boston, USA, between 29 July and 7 August 2020. Ad26.COV2.S was a replication-incompetent adenovirus type 26 vector expressing a prefusion-stabilized SARS-CoV-2 spike protein from the original Wuhan strain. CDR1 and CDR2 were assigned from the germline V gene as SGHTS and YDEGEE. V trim: 5 bases; J trim: 6 bases; unmatched bases: 6. From the cysteine through the phenylalanine, the CDR3 covers 14 amino acids. The kept DNA is CDR3 alone, 42 bases in frame from the first base. TCRbeta CDR3 regions were sequenced with the immunoSEQ Assay. After extraction, genomic DNA underwent amplification by bias-controlled multiplex PCR, followed by high-throughput sequencing. As for the authors' bioinformatics: To quantify the absolute abundance of each unique TCRbeta CDR3 region, sequences were collapsed and filtered. T cell fraction was estimated by normalizing TCRbeta template counts to usable DNA, with usable DNA measured through amplification of reference genes found in all nucleated cells. Repertoire TCRs were annotated as SARS-CoV-2-specific by exact matching of V gene, CDR3 amino acid sequence and J gene to a known reactive TCR set. The reference SARS-CoV-2 TCR set was derived from MIRA and filtered for enrichment in COVID-19-positive ImmuneCODE repertoires, a step that removed public or cross-reactive TCRs. Using the MIRA antigens, annotated TCRs were further analysed by specific ORF or by position within an ORF. Depth was the summed frequency of annotated unique rearrangements, while breadth was defined as annotated unique rearrangements over total unique productive rearrangements. TCR breadth was compared between groups using two-sided Wilcoxon rank-sum tests. The source is immuneACCESS, and TCRdb retained only in-frame sequences with V and J called. Part of the clones is not carried over; for the studies checked, unresolved V genes explain less than half of this, and the remainder is unexplained. Clonal size and the V and J genes are those of that table, whereas D and trimming came from the DNA. A total of about 480,000 clones appear in this sample, 87% of them only once. 9.5% to 15% of the sample belongs to the ten largest clones.

This sequence was found in a person between 18 and 59 years old who received the Ad26.COV2.S COVID-19 vaccine or a placebo. The V and J genes are TRBV5-8 and TRBJ1-5, with 9 central nucleotides matching TRBD1. The material was peripheral blood, obtained in a trial of Ad26.COV2.S vaccine versus placebo. The bases are TGTGCCAGCAGGATGGGACAGGGCGCTCAGCCCCAGCATTTT. Its product reads: CASRMGQGAQPQHF.